Listed here are 27 T cell receptor beta chains from one sample, sequenced in a study of T cells in Graves' hyperthyroidism and ophthalmopathy. RNA transcripts provided the source from which TCR beta CDR3 regions were amplified. In the first-round RT-PCR of the TCR CDR3, the HTBI primer set was used. Using its own MiXCR run on the multiplex PCR reads, TCRdb lists one record per CDR3 protein. Of fewer than 450,000 distinct CDR3 sequences in the sample, 15% to 20% were seen once. What was sequenced was blood. The receptors come from a man between 18 and 35 years old with Graves' ophthalmopathy.

V gene TRBV11-3 combines with J gene TRBJ2-2; D is unresolved. The CDR3 has 14 residues. The germline V and J ends were trimmed by 4 bases and 1 base, with 7 bases remaining between them. Per the germline V gene, CDR1 is SGHNT and CDR2 is YENEEA. The CDR3 coding sequence is TGTGCCAGCAGCTACCTGGGGAACACCGGGGAGCTGTTTTTT. It is translated as CASSYLGNTGELFF.

There are a few counts of this clonotype. This chain joins TRBV10-1 and TRBJ2-3; tentative D call: TRBD1 (5 bases). Germline V CDR1 and CDR2: WNHNN, SYGVQD (reference sequence). V lost 10 bases and J lost 6, with 14 bases in between. The CDR3 is 12 amino acids. The CDR3 DNA reads as TGCGCCACGAAGCAGGGAACGGATACGCAGTATTTT. This translates into CATKQGTDTQYF.

This clonotype appeared many times. The chain employs TRBV6-2 or TRBV6-3 and TRBJ2-1; possible D gene TRBD2, 6 bases. Looked up from germline, CDR1 is MNHEY and CDR2 is SVGEGT. Trimming left V 5 bases short and J 9 bases short, with 20 bases between. The CDR3 covers 15 residues. The CDR3 reads CASSTGAGLGGEQFF. The DNA for the CDR3 is TGTGCCAGCAGTACTGGGGCGGGGTTGGGCGGTGAGCAGTTCTTC.

The rearrangement joins TRBV5-5 to TRBJ2-3; D possibly corresponds to TRBD1 (6 bases). The CDR3 is made up of 15 amino acids. V gave up 0 bases and J gave up 0 bases, with 8 bases separating them. Germline V gene data show CDR1 as SGHKS and CDR2 as YYEKEE (reference sequence). CDR3 in amino acids: CASSLGQDSTDTQYF. The CDR3 coding sequence is TGTGCCAGCAGCTTGGGACAGGATAGCACAGATACGCAGTATTTT.

This clonotype was found many times. The chain is built from TRBV9 and TRBJ1-1; D call uncertain. V dropped 2 bases and J dropped 0 bases, with 11 bases sitting between them. Germline assignment: CDR1 SGDLS and CDR2 YYNGEE. This CDR3 comprises 15 residues. CDR3 in amino acids: CASSVESSMNTEAFF. The CDR3, as DNA: TGTGCCAGCAGCGTGGAGTCCAGTATGAACACTGAAGCTTTCTTT.

This clonotype was detected only a few times. This rearrangement joins TRBV18 to TRBJ2-1; D could derive from TRBD1 or TRBD2 (5 bases each). The length of the CDR3 is 16 residues. Germline V gives CDR1 KGHSH, CDR2 LQKENI. Deletions cut 3 bases from V and 0 bases from J, with 12 bases between. CDR3 coding DNA: TGTGCCAGCTCACCCGACTGGGGGTTCTCCTACAATGAGCAGTTCTTC. Its protein is CASSPDWGFSYNEQFF.

Only a few counts were recorded for this clonotype. The chain recombines TRBV6-1 with TRBJ2-1; 11 bases line up with TRBD2. Trimming at V came to 6 bases and at J to 10 bases, leaving 11 bases not matched to a gene. The CDR3 is made up of 15 amino acids. From germline, CDR1 is MNHNS and CDR2 SASEGT. The CDR3 sequence: CASRLAGGTLGEQFF. CDR3 nucleotide sequence: TGTGCCAGCAGATTAGCGGGGGGGACATTAGGGGAGCAGTTCTTC.

The sample holds many counts of this clonotype. J is TRBJ1-5 and V is TRBV6-2 or TRBV6-3; 8 positions agree with TRBD1. The germline V gene encodes CDR1 MNHEY and CDR2 SVGEGT. J was trimmed by 3 bases and V by 5 bases; bases with no gene match: 9. There are 16 residues in the CDR3. The CDR3, as DNA: TGTGCCAGCAGTCCCGTTAGGACAGGGACCAATCAGCCCCAGCATTTT. Its protein is CASSPVRTGTNQPQHF.

The J gene is TRBJ1-3, the V gene TRBV7-9, with D possibly matching TRBD1 (5 bases). The length of the CDR3 is 14 residues. Germline values: CDR1 SEHNR, CDR2 FQNEAQ (reference sequence). Trimming pared 4 bases from V and 2 bases from J, leaving 9 bases between. The CDR3 reads CASSYQGTGNTIYF. CDR3 nucleotides: TGTGCCAGCAGCTATCAGGGTACTGGAAACACCATATATTTT.

This clonotype has more than one count but fewer than ten. This rearrangement joins TRBV9 to TRBJ2-3, with D perhaps TRBD1 (6 bases). Germline values: CDR1 SGDLS, CDR2 YYNGEE. V was clipped by 3 bases and J by 0 bases, with 17 bases between them. This CDR3 is built from 17 residues. The CDR3 region has the DNA TGTGCCAGCAGCGAGGAGGCAGGGGCCACTAGCACAGATACGCAGTATTTT. It encodes CASSEEAGATSTDTQYF. Complete variable domain (other parts from reference TRBV9 and TRBJ2-3): DSGVTQTPKHLITATGQRVTLRCSPRSGDLSVYWYQQSLDQGLQFLIQYYNGEERAKGNILERFSAQQFPDLHSELNLSSLELGDSALYFCASSEEAGATSTDTQYFGPGTRLTVL.

This clonotype came up many times. The DNA of the CDR3 is TGTGCCAGCGGCCTCGCACGCACAGATACGCAGTATTTT. Translation: CASGLARTDTQYF. The rearrangement uses TRBV12-3 or TRBV12-4 and TRBJ2-3; no clear D gene. Between the trimmed V and J ends, which lost 8 bases and 1 base, there was a span of 10 bases. This CDR3 contains 13 residues.

This clonotype turned up a few times. This chain joins TRBV20-1 and TRBJ1-3, with D possibly TRBD1 on 5 matching bases. Trimming shortened V by 6 bases and J by 4 bases, and 13 bases separated the two germline ends. The germline V gene has CDR1 DFQATT and CDR2 SNEGSKA (reference sequence). This CDR3 is built from 13 residues. CDR3 nucleotides: TGCAGTGCCCGAAGGGGACCCGGAAACACCATATATTTT. Its translation: CSARRGPGNTIYF.

V usage is TRBV12-3 or TRBV12-4 and J usage is TRBJ1-1; D unresolved. The V end was cut by 4 bases, the J end by 3 bases, with 9 bases between. This CDR3 has 13 amino acids. Here the CDR3 DNA reads TGTGCCAGCAGTTCCCCGGGGTACACTGAAGCTTTCTTT. The encoded protein is CASSSPGYTEAFF.

The V call is TRBV7-2, the J call TRBJ2-3, with 7 bases aligning to TRBD1. Germline CDR1 is SGHTA and CDR2 is FQGNSA. Trimming at V came to 8 bases and at J to 2 bases, leaving 10 bases not matched to a gene. This CDR3 spans 15 amino acids. The CDR3 here is CASPIGGSNTDTQYF. CDR3 coding DNA: TGTGCCAGCCCCATAGGGGGCAGCAACACAGATACGCAGTATTTT.

V and J are TRBV20-1 and TRBJ2-7; 10 bases align to TRBD2. The junction had 6 bases not matched to a gene; V was cut back by 8 bases and J by 2 bases. The germline gives CDR1 DFQATT, CDR2 SNEGSKA (reference sequence). This CDR3 has 13 amino acids. CDR3: CSPSGGVAYEQYF. CDR3 coding DNA: TGCAGTCCAAGCGGGGGGGTCGCCTACGAGCAGTACTTC.

This clonotype has ten or more counts. The chain employs TRBV27 and TRBJ1-1; tentative D call: TRBD1 (6 bases). The CDR3 is made up of 14 amino acids. Between the trimmed V and J ends, which lost 3 bases and 2 bases, there was a span of 10 bases. Germline CDR1 and CDR2: MNHEY and SMNVEV (reference sequence). The CDR3 spells CASSFGQFNTEAFF. Written as DNA, the CDR3 is TGTGCCAGCAGTTTCGGACAGTTTAACACTGAAGCTTTCTTT.

This clonotype was seen at least ten times. The V and J genes are TRBV6-5 and TRBJ2-5, with unresolved D. CDR3 size: 14 residues. V was clipped by 2 bases and J by 1 base, with 8 bases between them. The germline gives CDR1 MNHEY, CDR2 SVGAGI. The CDR3 coding sequence is TGTGCCAGCAGTTACGGGGATTTCCAAGAGACCCAGTACTTC. Translating it yields CASSYGDFQETQYF.

This clonotype was seen many times. The chain employs TRBV5-1 and TRBJ1-2; D unclear. Trimming cost V 0 bases and J 5 bases, with 8 bases left between them. The CDR3 is 13 residues long. Germline lookup yields CDR1 SGHRS and CDR2 YFSETQ. The CDR3: CASSLVGRYGYTF. The CDR3 region has the DNA TGCGCCAGCAGCTTGGTCGGGAGGTATGGCTACACCTTC.

This clonotype was counted ten times or more. The chain is built from TRBV11-2 and TRBJ1-1; no clear D. Trimming shortened V by 1 base and J by 1 base, and 4 bases separated the two germline ends. CDR3 size: 13 residues. Germline CDR1 and CDR2: SGHAT and FQNNGV. The CDR3 loop is CASSLVPNTEAFF. DNA of the CDR3: TGTGCCAGCAGCTTAGTTCCGAACACTGAAGCTTTCTTT.

V gene TRBV5-6 combines with J gene TRBJ2-6; 12 positions match TRBD1. The CDR3 has 18 amino acids. Germline values: CDR1 SGHDT, CDR2 YYEEEE. Trimming cost V 4 bases and J 3 bases; bases outside gene matches: 8. The CDR3 nucleotides are TGTGCCAGCAGCCGGTCGGGACAGGGGGCTTATGGGGCCAACGTCCTGACTTTC. Translating it yields CASSRSGQGAYGANVLTF.

The V call is TRBV4-1, the J call TRBJ1-6; D remains unclear. The germline CDR1 and CDR2 sequences are MGHRA and YSYEKL. Deletions cut 3 bases from V and 0 bases from J, with 9 bases between. This CDR3 region has 16 residues. DNA of the CDR3: TGCGCCAGCAGCCAGTTCCAGAGCTCCTATAATTCACCCCTCCACTTT. Protein: CASSQFQSSYNSPLHF.

This clonotype was seen ten or more times. The chain has TRBV6-1 and TRBJ2-6; D unclear. Germline V gives CDR1 MNHNS, CDR2 SASEGT. CDR3 length: 18 residues. The ends were cut back, 5 bases at V and 0 bases at J, with 17 bases in the middle. CDR3 residues: CASSSPKGRHSGANVLTF. In DNA, the CDR3 is TGTGCCAGCAGTTCCCCGAAAGGACGGCACTCTGGGGCCAACGTCCTGACTTTC.

This clonotype has a handful of counts. This sequence joins TRBV5-1 and TRBJ2-3; D tentatively reads TRBD1 or TRBD2 (5 bases each). From germline, CDR1 is SGHRS and CDR2 YFSETQ. Trimming stripped 6 bases from V and 7 bases from J, with 21 bases between. The CDR3 spans 15 residues. The CDR3 region has the DNA TGCGCCAGCACCTTCTTGGGTGTGGGGGTATATACGCAGTATTTT. Translating gives CASTFLGVGVYTQYF.

As DNA, the CDR3 is TGTGCCAGCAGCCGGGACAGCAACTCTGGAAACACCATATATTTT. Its translation is CASSRDSNSGNTIYF. The V and J genes are TRBV7-2 and TRBJ1-3, with 7 bases matching TRBD1. CDR1 and CDR2 (germline): SGHTA, FQGNSA. The CDR3 covers 15 residues. Losses at the gene ends were 5 bases for V and 0 bases for J; bases not matched to a gene: 4.

This clonotype was observed many times. The V gene is TRBV5-1, the J gene TRBJ1-3; D unclear. V lost 4 bases and J lost 0, with 23 bases in between. Germline CDR1 and CDR2: SGHRS and YFSETQ. This CDR3 contains 19 residues. The CDR3 DNA follows: TGCGCCAGCAGCGCCTGGTTACTGCAGCCGGGGAACTCTGGAAACACCATATATTTT. Protein: CASSAWLLQPGNSGNTIYF.

The gene calls are TRBV20-1 and TRBJ1-1, with a weak D call TRBD1 (5 bases). V was trimmed by 5 bases and J by 0 bases, leaving 16 bases between them. Germline V CDR1 and CDR2: DFQATT, SNEGSKA (reference sequence). This CDR3 has 15 residues. For the CDR3, the DNA is TGCAGTGCTGCCTCCGGGGGTATAATGAACACTGAAGCTTTCTTT. Residues: CSAASGGIMNTEAFF.

This clonotype was counted at least ten times. The V call is TRBV6-1, the J call TRBJ1-2, with 7 bases matching TRBD1. This CDR3 has 14 residues. The germline gives CDR1 MNHNS, CDR2 SASEGT. Trimming removed 4 bases from V and 8 bases from J; junction bases left unmatched: 10. The CDR3 region is CASSALDRERGYTF. The CDR3 region has the DNA TGTGCCAGCAGTGCCCTAGACAGGGAGAGAGGCTACACCTTC.